Listed here are 15 T cell receptor beta chains from one sample, sequenced in a study of T cells after yellow fever vaccination. In TCRdb, the 5' RACE reads were re-called with MiXCR into one record per CDR3 protein. This sample has some 550,000 distinct CDR3 sequences; 19% occur once, and the top ten carry roughly an eighth. Sequences were derived from PBMCs, sampled 15 days after the yellow fever booster vaccination. Source of these receptors: a man aged 25-45 years who received the YFV17D yellow fever vaccine.

The chain employs TRBV3-1 and TRBJ2-7, with 8 bases that match TRBD1. Germline values: CDR1 LGHDT, CDR2 YNNKEL (reference sequence). The CDR3 is 15 amino acids. Unmatched junction bases numbered 8, after V lost 0 bases and J lost 7 bases. The DNA for the CDR3 is TGTGCCAGCAGCCAAGATCCCGGACAGGGCCGAGAGCAGTACTTC. Residues: CASSQDPGQGREQYF.

The genes are TRBV5-4 and TRBJ2-2; D may be TRBD1 or TRBD2 (6 bases each). From germline, CDR1 is SGHNT and CDR2 YYREEE (reference sequence). This CDR3 comprises 14 residues. With 1 base removed from V and 7 bases from J, the gap between germline ends came to 11 bases. CDR3 protein: CASSLTGAGGELFF. The CDR3 DNA reads as TGTGCCAGCAGCTTGACGGGGGCTGGCGGGGAGCTGTTTTTT.

This clonotype was found a few times. This chain uses TRBV6-4 with TRBJ2-3, with TRBD2 matching 8 bases. Trimming at V came to 5 bases and at J to 5 bases, leaving 6 bases not matched to a gene. The CDR3 loop spans 14 amino acids. CDR1 is MRHNA, CDR2 SNTAGT, per germline. CDR3 amino acids: CASSPGGGKDTQYF. Written as DNA, the CDR3 is TGTGCCAGCAGTCCTGGCGGGGGGAAAGATACGCAGTATTTT.

The rearrangement joins TRBV30 to TRBJ2-1, with 10 bases lining up with TRBD2. The CDR3 runs to 15 residues. V was pared by 3 bases and J by 5 bases, with 7 bases of the junction left unmatched. Germline CDR1 GTSNPN, CDR2 SVGIG (reference sequence). CDR3 region: CAWRGAGGPHNEQFF. The CDR3 DNA sequence: TGTGCCTGGAGGGGAGCGGGAGGGCCCCACAATGAGCAGTTCTTC. The variable domain in full, with the rest retrieved from reference TRBV30 and TRBJ2-1, is SQTIHQWPATLVQPVGSPLSLECTVEGTSNPNLYWYRQAAGRGLQLLFYSVGIGQISSEVPQNLSASRPQDRQFILSSKKLLLSDSGFYLCAWRGAGGPHNEQFFGPGTRLTVL.

The chain joins TRBV18 to TRBJ2-5; perhaps TRBD2 as D (6 bases). The V end lost 3 bases, the J end lost 5 bases, and 10 bases lay between the germline ends. The germline CDR1 and CDR2 sequences are KGHSH and LQKENI. This CDR3 spans 13 amino acids. The CDR3, as DNA: TGTGCCAGCTCACCCCGGGAGCGGGAGACCCAGTACTTC. This encodes CASSPRERETQYF.

V is TRBV20-1 and J is TRBJ2-3; TRBD2 agrees at 7 bases. CDR1 DFQATT and CDR2 SNEGSKA come from the germline V gene (reference sequence). The junction had 13 bases not matched to a gene; V was cut back by 6 bases and J by 7 bases. The CDR3 covers 14 residues. The CDR3 bases are TGCAGTGCCCCAGGGCCGGGAGGACGGAATACGCAGTATTTT. Encoded protein: CSAPGPGGRNTQYF.

The rearrangement uses TRBV20-1 and TRBJ2-1, with 12 nucleotides matching TRBD2. Germline CDR1 and CDR2: DFQATT and SNEGSKA (reference sequence). Germline trimming cut 3 bases from V and 6 bases from J; bases unmatched to any gene: 3. The CDR3 is 14 residues long. The CDR3 here is CSARTSGSGNEQFF. DNA of the CDR3: TGCAGTGCTAGGACTAGCGGGAGCGGCAATGAGCAGTTCTTC.

The CDR3 DNA sequence: TGTGCCAGCAGCTACAGGGCAGGCAATCAGCCCCAGCATTTT. It yields the protein CASSYRAGNQPQHF. V usage is TRBV7-2 and J usage is TRBJ1-5; tentative D call: TRBD1 (6 bases). The CDR3 consists of 14 residues. Trimming left V 4 bases short and J 2 bases short, with 9 bases between. Germline CDR1 reads SGHTA; CDR2 reads FQGNSA.

This clonotype was counted only a few times. This chain links TRBV11-2 with TRBJ2-3, with D unresolved. Germline CDR1 SGHAT, CDR2 FQNNGV. CDR3 length: 14 amino acids. Trimming shortened V by 5 bases and J by 2 bases, and 11 bases separated the two germline ends. The CDR3 reads CASSHNTLTDTQYF. The CDR3 nucleotides read TGTGCCAGCAGCCACAACACTCTCACAGATACGCAGTATTTT.

The V gene is TRBV5-1, the J gene TRBJ2-2; possibly TRBD2 for D (5 bases). The germline V gene encodes CDR1 SGHRS and CDR2 YFSETQ. Trimming took off 6 bases at V and 2 bases at J, with 11 bases between the two ends. The CDR3 contains 14 residues. CDR3 region: CASTLGDNTGELFF. The CDR3 DNA sequence: TGCGCCAGCACCCTCGGGGATAACACCGGGGAGCTGTTTTTT. Based on the CDR3 plus reference TRBV5-1 and TRBJ2-2, the full variable domain is KAGVTQTPRYLIKTRGQQVTLSCSPISGHRSVSWYQQTPGQGLQFLFEYFSETQRNKGNFPGRFSGRQFSNSRSEMNVSTLELGDSALYLCASTLGDNTGELFFGEGSRLTVL.

The rearrangement uses TRBV7-2 and TRBJ2-1; a weak D match, TRBD2 (5 bases). CDR3 length: 12 amino acids. Germline assignment: CDR1 SGHTA and CDR2 FQGNSA. V dropped 6 bases and J dropped 9 bases, with 12 bases sitting between them. The CDR3 region has the DNA TGTGCCAGCAGTCAAGCCCGGGGTGAGCAGTTCTTC. It is translated as CASSQARGEQFF.

V is TRBV30 and J is TRBJ1-6, with D maybe TRBD1 (6 bases). CDR1 is GTSNPN and CDR2 is SVGIG in the germline V gene (reference sequence). Trimming took off 2 bases at V and 10 bases at J, with 18 bases between the two ends. The CDR3 totals 15 residues. In nucleotides, the CDR3 is TGTGCCTGGAGTAGCCTAACGGGGGCAAACTCACCCCTCCACTTT. Protein sequence: CAWSSLTGANSPLHF.

This clonotype occurred a few times. CDR3 residues: CSARLLPVDTQYF. For the CDR3, the DNA is TGCAGCGCCAGGCTACTCCCAGTAGATACGCAGTATTTT. The chain recombines TRBV29-1 with TRBJ2-3; D is unclear. This CDR3 region has 13 residues. The V and J ends lost 7 bases and 5 bases respectively, with 16 bases between them. Germline CDR1 is SQVTM and CDR2 is ANQGSEA.

This clonotype has only a few counts. The chain couples TRBV6-5 to TRBJ2-7; TRBD2 agrees at 10 bases. CDR3 length: 14 residues. Trimming at V came to 2 bases and at J to 5 bases, leaving 3 bases not matched to a gene. CDR1 and CDR2 from the germline V gene are MNHEY and SVGAGI. CDR3 sequence (DNA): TGTGCCAGCAGTTACCTTGGACTAGCGGACGAGCAGTACTTC. Its translation: CASSYLGLADEQYF.

This rearrangement joins TRBV12-3 or TRBV12-4 to TRBJ2-1; D may be TRBD2 (5 bases). Trimming pared 1 base from V and 5 bases from J, leaving 9 bases between. This CDR3 region has 14 residues. The CDR3 sequence is CASSLGWRDNEQFF. CDR3 sequence (DNA): TGTGCCAGCAGTTTAGGTTGGCGGGACAATGAGCAGTTCTTC.